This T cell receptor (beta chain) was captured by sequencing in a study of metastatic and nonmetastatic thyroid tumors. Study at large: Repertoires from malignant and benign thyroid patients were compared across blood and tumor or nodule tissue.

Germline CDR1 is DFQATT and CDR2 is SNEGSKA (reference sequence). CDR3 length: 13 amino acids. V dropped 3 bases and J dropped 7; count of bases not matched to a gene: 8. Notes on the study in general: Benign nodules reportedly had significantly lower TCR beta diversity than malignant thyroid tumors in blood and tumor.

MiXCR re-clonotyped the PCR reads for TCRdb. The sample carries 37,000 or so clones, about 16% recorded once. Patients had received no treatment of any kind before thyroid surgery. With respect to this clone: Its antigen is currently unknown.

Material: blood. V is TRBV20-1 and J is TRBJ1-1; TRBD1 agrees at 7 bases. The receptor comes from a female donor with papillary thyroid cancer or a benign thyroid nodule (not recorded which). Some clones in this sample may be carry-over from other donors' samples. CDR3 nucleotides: TGCAGTGCTAGCACAGGGGCTAGAAATGAAGCTTTCTTT. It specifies CSASTGARNEAFF.